What follows are 18 T cell receptor beta chains derived from one specimen sequenced in a study of T cells in Graves' hyperthyroidism and ophthalmopathy. Amplification yielded TCR beta CDR3 regions, with RNA transcripts as the source. HTBI primers were used for first-round RT-PCR of the TCR CDR3. MiXCR, applied by TCRdb to the multiplex PCR reads, yields one record per CDR3 protein. The sample includes 500,000 to 550,000 distinct CDR3 sequences, 20% of them seen just once. Sequencing was carried out using blood. These receptor sequences come from a man aged 35-49 years with Graves' ophthalmopathy.

This clonotype appeared many times. The J gene is TRBJ2-7, the V gene TRBV12-3 or TRBV12-4, with a tentative D call TRBD1 (6 bases). V lost 3 bases to trimming and J lost 2 bases, with 11 bases between them. This CDR3 spans 14 amino acids. In DNA, the CDR3 is TGTGCCAGCAGTTTCAGGGGTGGCCCCTACGAGCAGTACTTC. Protein product: CASSFRGGPYEQYF.

The chain is built from TRBV20-1 and TRBJ2-7; 7 bases map to TRBD2. Germline V CDR1 and CDR2: DFQATT, SNEGSKA (reference sequence). This CDR3 contains 15 residues. The junction had 9 bases not matched to a gene; V was cut back by 3 bases and J by 1 base. The CDR3 here is CSARALAGASYEQYF. CDR3 DNA sequence: TGCAGTGCTAGGGCTCTGGCGGGAGCGTCCTACGAGCAGTACTTC.

The chain recombines TRBV6-4 with TRBJ2-1; TRBD2 might be the D (5 bases). The V end was cut by 0 bases, the J end by 5 bases, with 17 bases between. This CDR3 comprises 17 residues. Germline-derived CDR1 and CDR2 are MRHNA and SNTAGT. CDR3 residues: CASSDSRKSSRHNEQFF. CDR3 nucleotides: TGTGCCAGCAGTGACTCCAGAAAGTCTAGCAGACACAATGAGCAGTTCTTC.

The chain uses TRBV7-2 and TRBJ1-6; TRBD1 is a possible D gene (5 bases). V was clipped by 1 base and J by 3 bases, with 7 bases between them. The germline V gene has CDR1 SGHTA and CDR2 FQGNSA. This CDR3 has 15 residues. The CDR3, as DNA: TGTGCCAGCAGCTTAGGGGGACTCTATAATTCACCCCTCCACTTT. Translated: CASSLGGLYNSPLHF.

The V and J genes are TRBV27 and TRBJ2-3; unclear D gene. The CDR3 covers 15 residues. With 2 bases removed from V and 0 bases from J, the gap between germline ends came to 9 bases. The germline gives CDR1 MNHEY, CDR2 SMNVEV (reference sequence). The chain's CDR3 is CASSLGASSTDTQYF. DNA of the CDR3: TGTGCCAGCAGTTTAGGAGCGAGCAGCACAGATACGCAGTATTTT.

Comments on this clonotype: At one end the junction does not follow the germline gene, possibly because of a read error. The V call is TRBV6-2 or TRBV6-3, the J call TRBJ1-1, with D perhaps matching TRBD1 (5 bases). CDR1 and CDR2 from the germline V gene are MNHEY and SVGEGT. The CDR3 consists of 14 residues. CDR3 region: CGSIDGGWKTEAFF. CDR3 sequence (DNA): TGTGGCAGCATCGACGGGGGATGGAAGACTGAAGCTTTCTTT.

A few counts support this clonotype. The chain combines TRBV7-2 with TRBJ2-1; 8 positions agree with TRBD1. V gave up 0 bases and J gave up 7 bases; unmatched junction bases: 8. CDR1 SGHTA and CDR2 FQGNSA come from the germline V gene. This CDR3 region has 16 residues. CDR3 in DNA: TGTGCCAGCAGCTTAGCCGCGACAGGGGCTAAGAATGAGCAGTTCTTC. As protein: CASSLAATGAKNEQFF. Drawing the rest from reference TRBV7-2 and TRBJ2-1, the complete variable domain is GAGVSQSPSNKVTEKGKDVELRCDPISGHTALYWYRQSLGQGLEFLIYFQGNSAPDKSGLPSDRFSAERTGGSVSTLTIQRTQQEDSAVYLCASSLAATGAKNEQFFGPGTRLTVL.

The chain combines TRBV10-3 with TRBJ1-1, with a weak D call TRBD1 (6 bases). Germline CDR1 reads ENHRY; CDR2 reads SYGVKD. This CDR3 region has 14 residues. V dropped 3 bases and J dropped 6 bases, with 14 bases sitting between them. The CDR3 region is CAISEGGGWSEAFF. The CDR3 coding sequence is TGTGCCATCAGTGAAGGGGGGGGTTGGTCTGAAGCTTTCTTT.

Ten or more counts support this clonotype. The V call is TRBV7-2, the J call TRBJ2-1; 9 bases line up with TRBD1. The CDR3 sequence is 17 residues long. V was clipped by 1 base and J by 0 bases; unmatched bases: 4. Germline V CDR1 and CDR2: SGHTA, FQGNSA. The CDR3: CASSLEGQGSSYNEQFF. The CDR3, as DNA: TGTGCCAGCAGCTTAGAGGGACAGGGTAGCTCCTACAATGAGCAGTTCTTC. Variable domain in full (rest from reference TRBV7-2 and TRBJ2-1): GAGVSQSPSNKVTEKGKDVELRCDPISGHTALYWYRQSLGQGLEFLIYFQGNSAPDKSGLPSDRFSAERTGGSVSTLTIQRTQQEDSAVYLCASSLEGQGSSYNEQFFGPGTRLTVL.

A word on this clonotype: Germline is not matched at one junction end, which may reflect a read error. This sequence joins TRBV20-1 and TRBJ1-4; D is possibly TRBD1 (5 bases). The CDR3 contains 15 residues. Germline V gene data show CDR1 as DFQATT and CDR2 as SNEGSKA (reference sequence). CDR3 in amino acids: CSAPDSGQGFEKLLF. CDR3 bases: TGCAGTGCTCCAGATAGCGGGCAGGGATTTGAAAAACTGCTTTTT.

The chain links TRBV29-1 to TRBJ1-2, with D possibly being TRBD1 (6 bases). The V gene lost 7 bases and the J gene lost 0 bases, with 12 bases spanning the gap. Germline CDR1 SQVTM, CDR2 ANQGSEA. This CDR3 has 13 amino acids. The CDR3 sequence: CSAGQSTNYGYTF. The CDR3 coding sequence is TGCAGCGCCGGACAGAGTACTAACTATGGCTACACCTTC.

This clonotype was detected once. The chain combines TRBV15 with TRBJ2-6; D is perhaps TRBD2 (6 bases). Germline CDR1 LNHNV, CDR2 YYDKDF (reference sequence). Trimming left V 3 bases short and J 3 bases short, with 9 bases between. The CDR3 loop spans 15 amino acids. The CDR3, as DNA: TGTGCCACCAGCAGGGAGGGTTATGGGGCCAACGTCCTGACTTTC. Translation gives CATSREGYGANVLTF.

The chain combines TRBV6-1 with TRBJ2-3; 8 positions match TRBD2. Germline values: CDR1 MNHNS, CDR2 SASEGT. The trim removed 6 bases at V and 6 bases at J, leaving 14 bases unmatched. The CDR3 is made up of 16 amino acids. CDR3 DNA: TGTGCCAGCAGCCCATCCCGGGGGGGAAGAATGGATACGCAGTATTTT. This codes for CASSPSRGGRMDTQYF.

As for this clonotype: This may come from a read error, since a much larger clone is one base off. The rearrangement uses TRBV7-9 and TRBJ2-5; D possibly corresponds to TRBD2 (5 bases). The CDR3 is made up of 13 amino acids. Germline CDR1 reads SEHNR; CDR2 reads FQNEAQ (reference sequence). The CDR3 DNA follows: TGTGCCAGCAGCTTAGAGGAGGAAGAGACCCAGTGCTTC. The encoded protein is CASSLEEEETQCF.

This clonotype showed up just a few times. The rearrangement uses TRBV28 and TRBJ2-2; no clear D. Germline V lookup: CDR1 MDHEN, CDR2 SYDVKM. V shed 4 bases and J shed 7 bases, with 4 bases lying between them. There are 11 residues in the CDR3. The CDR3 DNA follows: TGTGCCAGCAGTTCGAGCGGGGAGCTGTTTTTT. It translates to CASSSSGELFF. The full variable domain, its missing parts supplied by reference TRBV28 and TRBJ2-2, is DVKVTQSSRYLVKRTGEKVFLECVQDMDHENMFWYRQDPGLGLRLIYFSYDVKMKEKGDIPEGYSVSREKKERFSLILESASTNQTSMYLCASSSSGELFFGEGSRLTVL.

This clonotype has a handful of counts. The chain carries TRBV7-9 and TRBJ2-1; D may match TRBD1 or TRBD2 (5 bases each). The length of the CDR3 is 14 residues. Trimming left V 1 base short and J 7 bases short, with 11 bases between. The V gene's germline CDR1 is SEHNR and CDR2 FQNEAQ (reference sequence). CDR3 nucleotides: TGTGCCAGCAGCTTAGATGGGGGTCCAAATGAGCAGTTCTTC. As protein: CASSLDGGPNEQFF.

There are a few counts of this clonotype. This could be a read error, since a much larger clone is one nucleotide away. The gene calls are TRBV7-2 and TRBJ2-3; 10 nucleotides match TRBD2. Germline V gene lookup returns CDR1 SGHTA and CDR2 FQGNSA. J was trimmed by 2 bases and V by 4 bases; bases with no gene match: 6. The CDR3 spans 16 residues. CDR3 loop: CASSYRTSGSTDTQYF. The DNA of the CDR3 is TGTGCCAGCAGCTACAGGACTAGCGGTTCCACAGATACGCAGTATTTT.

This clonotype was counted a few times. The chain is built from TRBV7-8 and TRBJ2-1; TRBD1 is a possible D gene (7 bases). In germline, CDR1 is SGHVS, CDR2 FQNEAQ. V gave up 5 bases and J gave up 1 base, with 12 bases separating them. This CDR3 comprises 15 residues. The CDR3 loop is CASSPQGRSYNEQFF. The DNA of the CDR3 is TGTGCCAGCAGCCCACAGGGGAGGTCCTACAATGAGCAGTTCTTC.